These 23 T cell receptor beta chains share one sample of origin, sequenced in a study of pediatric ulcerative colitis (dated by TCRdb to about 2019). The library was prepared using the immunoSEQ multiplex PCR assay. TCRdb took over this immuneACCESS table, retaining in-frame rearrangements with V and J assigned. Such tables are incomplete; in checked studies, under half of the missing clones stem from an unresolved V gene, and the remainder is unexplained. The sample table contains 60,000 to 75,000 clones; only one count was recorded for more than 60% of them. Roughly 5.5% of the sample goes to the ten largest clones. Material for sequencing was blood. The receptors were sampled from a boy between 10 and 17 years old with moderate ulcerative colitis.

The CDR3 DNA is TGTGCCAGCAGTACCCCAGCGGGAGGAGAGACCCAGTACTTC. It translates to CASSTPAGGETQYF. The rearrangement links TRBV28 to TRBJ2-5; TRBD2 matches at 9 bases. V gave up 5 bases and J gave up 4 bases; unmatched junction bases: 5. The V gene's germline CDR1 is MDHEN and CDR2 SYDVKM. This CDR3 contains 14 residues.

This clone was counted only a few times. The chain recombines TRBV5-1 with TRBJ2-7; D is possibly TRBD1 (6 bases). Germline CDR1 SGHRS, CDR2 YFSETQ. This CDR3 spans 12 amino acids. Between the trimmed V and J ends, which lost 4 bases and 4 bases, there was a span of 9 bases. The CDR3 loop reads CASSPGQYEQYF. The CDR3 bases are TGCGCCAGCAGCCCTGGACAGTACGAGCAGTACTTC.

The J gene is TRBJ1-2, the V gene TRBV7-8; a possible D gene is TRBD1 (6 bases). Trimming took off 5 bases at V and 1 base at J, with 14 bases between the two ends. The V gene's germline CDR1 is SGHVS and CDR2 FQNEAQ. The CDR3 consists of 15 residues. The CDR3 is CASSPRAGVNYGYTF. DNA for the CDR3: TGTGCCAGCAGCCCTAGGGCAGGGGTTAACTATGGCTACACCTTC.

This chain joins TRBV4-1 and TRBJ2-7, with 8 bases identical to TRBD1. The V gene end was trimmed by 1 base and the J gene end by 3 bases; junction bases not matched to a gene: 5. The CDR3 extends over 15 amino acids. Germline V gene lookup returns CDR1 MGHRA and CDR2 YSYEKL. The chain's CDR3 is CASSQAPGQVYEQYF. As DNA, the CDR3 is TGCGCCAGCAGCCAAGCCCCGGGACAGGTCTACGAGCAGTACTTC.

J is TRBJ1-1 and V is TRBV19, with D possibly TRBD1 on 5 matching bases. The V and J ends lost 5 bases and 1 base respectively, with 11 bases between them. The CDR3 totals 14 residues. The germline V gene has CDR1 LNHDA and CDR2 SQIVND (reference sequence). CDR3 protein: CASSAGRANTEAFF. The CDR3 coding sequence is TGTGCCAGTAGTGCGGGACGGGCGAACACTGAAGCTTTCTTT.

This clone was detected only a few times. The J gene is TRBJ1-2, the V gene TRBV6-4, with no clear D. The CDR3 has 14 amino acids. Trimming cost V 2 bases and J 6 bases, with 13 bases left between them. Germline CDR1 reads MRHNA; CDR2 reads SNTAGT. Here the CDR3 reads CASSDGQKGNGYTF. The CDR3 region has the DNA TGTGCCAGCAGTGACGGGCAGAAGGGAAATGGCTACACCTTC.

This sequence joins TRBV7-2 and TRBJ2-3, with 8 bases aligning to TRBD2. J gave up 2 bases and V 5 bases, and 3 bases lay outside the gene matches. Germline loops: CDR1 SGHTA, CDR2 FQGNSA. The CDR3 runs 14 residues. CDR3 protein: CASSRGGTTDTQYF. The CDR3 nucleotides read TGTGCCAGCAGCCGCGGGGGGACCACAGATACGCAGTATTTT.

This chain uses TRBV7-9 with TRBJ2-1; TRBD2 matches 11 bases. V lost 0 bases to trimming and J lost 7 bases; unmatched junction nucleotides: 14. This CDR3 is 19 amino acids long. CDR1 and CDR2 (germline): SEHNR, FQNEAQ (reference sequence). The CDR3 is CASSLAGSLAGGKKNEQFF. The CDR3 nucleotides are TGTGCCAGCAGCTTAGCGGGTTCTTTAGCGGGGGGGAAAAAGAATGAGCAGTTCTTC.

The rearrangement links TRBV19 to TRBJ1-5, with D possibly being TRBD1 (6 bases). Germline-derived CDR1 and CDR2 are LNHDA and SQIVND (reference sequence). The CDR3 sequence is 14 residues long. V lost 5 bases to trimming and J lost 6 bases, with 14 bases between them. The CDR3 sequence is CASSQDRAGQPQHF. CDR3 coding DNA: TGTGCCAGTAGTCAGGACAGAGCGGGTCAGCCCCAGCATTTT.

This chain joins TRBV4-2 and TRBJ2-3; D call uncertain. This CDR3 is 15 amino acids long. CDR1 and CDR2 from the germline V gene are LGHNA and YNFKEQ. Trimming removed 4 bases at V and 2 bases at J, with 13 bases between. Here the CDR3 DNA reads TGTGCCAGCAGCCCACAAATACGATACACAGATACGCAGTATTTT. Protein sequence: CASSPQIRYTDTQYF.

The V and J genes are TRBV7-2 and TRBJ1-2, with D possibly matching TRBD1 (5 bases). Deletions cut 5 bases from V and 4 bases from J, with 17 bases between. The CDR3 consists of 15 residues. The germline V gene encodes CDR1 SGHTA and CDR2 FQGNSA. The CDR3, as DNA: TGTGCCAGCAGCAGGAGAAGTCAGGGCAGCTATGGCTACACCTTC. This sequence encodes CASSRRSQGSYGYTF. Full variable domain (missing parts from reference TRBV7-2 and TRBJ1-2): GAGVSQSPSNKVTEKGKDVELRCDPISGHTALYWYRQSLGQGLEFLIYFQGNSAPDKSGLPSDRFSAERTGGSVSTLTIQRTQQEDSAVYLCASSRRSQGSYGYTFGSGTRLTVV.

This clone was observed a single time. The CDR3 protein is CASSKKRSGTGGTDTQYF. CDR3 nucleotides: TGTGCCAGTAGTAAAAAACGATCCGGGACAGGGGGGACAGATACGCAGTATTTT. V usage is TRBV19 and J usage is TRBJ2-3, with 11 bases that match TRBD1. Germline lookup yields CDR1 LNHDA and CDR2 SQIVND (reference sequence). Unmatched junction bases numbered 12, after V lost 4 bases and J lost 3 bases. There are 18 residues in the CDR3.

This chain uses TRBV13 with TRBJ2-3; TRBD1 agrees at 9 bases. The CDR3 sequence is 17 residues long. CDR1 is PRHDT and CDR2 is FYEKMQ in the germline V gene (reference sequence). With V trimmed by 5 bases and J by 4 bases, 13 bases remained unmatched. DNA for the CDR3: TGTGCCAGCAGCGTGATTCCCGGGACAGGGAATCCAGATACGCAGTATTTT. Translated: CASSVIPGTGNPDTQYF. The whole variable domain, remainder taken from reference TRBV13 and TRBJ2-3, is AAGVIQSPRHLIKEKRETATLKCYPIPRHDTVYWYQQGPGQDPQFLISFYEKMQSDKGSIPDRFSAQQFSDYHSELNMSSLELGDSALYFCASSVIPGTGNPDTQYFGPGTRLTVL.

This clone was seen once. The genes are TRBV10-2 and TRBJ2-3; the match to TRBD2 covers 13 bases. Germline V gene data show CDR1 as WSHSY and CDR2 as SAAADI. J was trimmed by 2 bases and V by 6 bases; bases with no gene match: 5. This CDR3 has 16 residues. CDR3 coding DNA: TGCGCCAGCAGACTAGCGGGGGGGAGATACACAGATACGCAGTATTTT. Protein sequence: CASRLAGGRYTDTQYF.

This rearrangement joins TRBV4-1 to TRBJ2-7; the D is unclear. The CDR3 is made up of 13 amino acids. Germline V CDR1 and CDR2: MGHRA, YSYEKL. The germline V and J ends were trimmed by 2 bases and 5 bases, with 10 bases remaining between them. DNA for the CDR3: TGCGCCAGCAGCCAACCGAATATGAACGAGCAGTACTTC. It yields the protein CASSQPNMNEQYF.

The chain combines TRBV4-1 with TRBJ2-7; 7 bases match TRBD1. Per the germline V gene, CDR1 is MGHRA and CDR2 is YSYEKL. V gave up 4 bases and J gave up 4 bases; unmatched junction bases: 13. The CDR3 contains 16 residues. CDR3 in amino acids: CASSRIPGQTDYEQYF. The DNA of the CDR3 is TGCGCCAGCAGCCGAATTCCGGGACAGACGGATTACGAGCAGTACTTC.

In DNA form, the CDR3 reads TGCGCCAGCAGCCAAGAACGCTACACCGGACTAGCGGGAGGGCTTGACAATGAGCAGTTCTTC. Translating it yields CASSQERYTGLAGGLDNEQFF. The chain carries TRBV4-3 and TRBJ2-1, with 15 nucleotides matching TRBD2. The CDR3 is made up of 21 amino acids. Germline V lookup: CDR1 LGHNA, CDR2 YSLEER. Losses at the gene ends were 0 bases for V and 5 bases for J; bases not matched to a gene: 14.

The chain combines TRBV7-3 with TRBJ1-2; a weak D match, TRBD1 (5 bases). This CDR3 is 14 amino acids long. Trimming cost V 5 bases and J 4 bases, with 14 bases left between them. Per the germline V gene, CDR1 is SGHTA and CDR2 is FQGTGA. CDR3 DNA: TGTGCCAGCAGCCCTACCCGGGACTTCTATGGCTACACCTTC. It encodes CASSPTRDFYGYTF.

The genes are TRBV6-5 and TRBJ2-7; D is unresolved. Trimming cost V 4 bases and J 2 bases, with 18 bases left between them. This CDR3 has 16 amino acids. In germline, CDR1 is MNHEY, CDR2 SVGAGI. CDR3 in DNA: TGTGCCAGCAGTTTCCTCTCCGGCACAGCGCCCTACGAGCAGTACTTC. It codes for CASSFLSGTAPYEQYF.

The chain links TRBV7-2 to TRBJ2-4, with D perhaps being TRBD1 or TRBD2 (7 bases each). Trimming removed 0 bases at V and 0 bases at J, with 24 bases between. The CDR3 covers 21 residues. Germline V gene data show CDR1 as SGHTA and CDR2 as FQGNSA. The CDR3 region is CASSLADGLETGRLAKNIQYF. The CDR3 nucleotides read TGTGCCAGCAGCTTAGCAGACGGACTAGAGACAGGGAGGTTAGCCAAAAACATTCAGTACTTC.

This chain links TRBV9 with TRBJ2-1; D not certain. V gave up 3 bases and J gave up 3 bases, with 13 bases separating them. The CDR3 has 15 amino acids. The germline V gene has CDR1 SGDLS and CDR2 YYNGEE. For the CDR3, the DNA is TGTGCCAGCAGCGGAAAGAGAAAAGACTACAATGAGCAGTTCTTC. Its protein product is CASSGKRKDYNEQFF. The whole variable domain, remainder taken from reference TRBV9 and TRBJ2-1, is DSGVTQTPKHLITATGQRVTLRCSPRSGDLSVYWYQQSLDQGLQFLIQYYNGEERAKGNILERFSAQQFPDLHSELNLSSLELGDSALYFCASSGKRKDYNEQFFGPGTRLTVL.

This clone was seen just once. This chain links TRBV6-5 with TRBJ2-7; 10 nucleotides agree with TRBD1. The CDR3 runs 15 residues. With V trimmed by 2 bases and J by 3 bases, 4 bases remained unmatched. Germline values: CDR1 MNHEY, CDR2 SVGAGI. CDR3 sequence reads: CASSYRGQGIYEQYF. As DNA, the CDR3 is TGTGCCAGCAGTTACCGGGGACAGGGGATCTACGAGCAGTACTTC.

CDR3 DNA sequence: TGTGCCAGCAGCCCTGGGGAGCCTATGAACACTGAAGCTTTCTTT. Amino acids: CASSPGEPMNTEAFF. The J gene is TRBJ1-1, the V gene TRBV5-4; no clear D. Per the germline V gene, CDR1 is SGHNT and CDR2 is YYREEE (reference sequence). The CDR3 is made up of 15 amino acids. V was clipped by 4 bases and J by 0 bases, with 13 bases between them.